A single sample is the source of the 20 T cell receptor beta chains below, sequenced in a study of regulatory T cells in long-lasting Graves disease. This sample's time point: persistent/refractory GD, antithyroid drugs over 5 years with positive TRAb. Scientists built the TCR library using RNA that was extracted from PBMCs. Library construction for TCR beta used iRepertoire HTBI primers and Arm-PCR of CDR3 regions. MiXCR, applied by TCRdb to the multiplex PCR reads, yields one record per CDR3 protein. The sample gives hundreds of thousands of distinct CDR3 sequences, approximately 29% of which show up once; 42% is in the top ten. Material: peripheral blood mononuclear cells (PBMCs), obtained when the disease was refractory, from a patient treated with antithyroid drugs. These receptors came from a female donor with Graves disease.

This clonotype was seen at least ten times. The chain joins TRBV6-1 to TRBJ2-7; 8 nucleotides agree with TRBD1. This CDR3 is 11 amino acids long. Germline V gene data show CDR1 as MNHNS and CDR2 as SASEGT. J gave up 9 bases and V 8 bases, and 6 bases lay outside the gene matches. For the CDR3, the DNA is TGTGCCAGCGGACAGGGAATTCTGCAGTACTTC. It translates to CASGQGILQYF.

Only a few counts were recorded for this clonotype. The chain employs TRBV12-3 or TRBV12-4 and TRBJ1-5; 9 nucleotides align to TRBD1. The CDR3 runs 17 residues. Trimming took 3 bases from V and 6 from J; bases not matched to a gene: 12. CDR3 nucleotides: TGTGCCAGCAGTTTCCGGCGACAGGGGGGACGAGGTCAGCCCCAGCATTTT. It codes for CASSFRRQGGRGQPQHF.

This clonotype has a count of ten or more. The chain uses TRBV12-3 or TRBV12-4 and TRBJ1-1; a possible D gene is TRBD1 (6 bases). The ends were cut back, 8 bases at V and 6 bases at J, with 19 bases in the middle. The length of the CDR3 is 14 residues. CDR3 bases: TGTGCCAGCGCCCGAAGACAGGCGGGATCTGAAGCTTTCTTT. It yields the protein CASARRQAGSEAFF.

This clonotype has only a few counts. The chain is built from TRBV5-6 and TRBJ1-5, with 8 nucleotides matching TRBD1. The V gene's germline CDR1 is SGHDT and CDR2 YYEEEE. With V trimmed by 4 bases and J by 4 bases, 10 bases remained unmatched. The CDR3 loop spans 16 amino acids. CDR3: CASSRSRTGSNQPQHF. The CDR3 DNA reads as TGTGCCAGCAGCCGGAGCAGGACAGGGTCGAATCAGCCCCAGCATTTT. Full variable domain (missing parts from reference TRBV5-6 and TRBJ1-5): DAGVTQSPTHLIKTRGQQVTLRCSPKSGHDTVSWYQQALGQGPQFIFQYYEEEERQRGNFPDRFSGHQFPNYSSELNVNALLLGDSALYLCASSRSRTGSNQPQHFGDGTRLSIL.

This clonotype was recorded once. The conserved closing phenylalanine or tryptophan is absent in this CDR3, likely reflecting a read error. The rearrangement links TRBV18 to TRBJ1-6, with TRBD1 matching over 7 bases. The germline V gene encodes CDR1 KGHSH and CDR2 LQKENI. Germline trimming cut 3 bases from V and 8 bases from J; bases unmatched to any gene: 1. CDR3 length: 13 amino acids. CDR3: CASSPTGDSPLHL. In DNA, the CDR3 is TGTGCCAGCTCACCTACAGGGGATTCACCCCTCCACCTT.

The V gene is TRBV6-1, the J gene TRBJ2-6, with D unclear. This CDR3 region has 14 residues. With 3 bases removed from V and 11 bases from J, the gap between germline ends came to 14 bases. Germline lookup yields CDR1 MNHNS and CDR2 SASEGT. CDR3 protein: CASSESKAVHVLTF. The CDR3 nucleotides read TGTGCCAGCAGTGAGAGTAAGGCAGTCCACGTCCTGACTTTC.

This clonotype was observed a few times. The chain has TRBV30 and TRBJ1-5, with 7 bases matching TRBD1. The CDR3 contains 15 residues. Germline V lookup: CDR1 GTSNPN, CDR2 SVGIG (reference sequence). The V and J ends lost 3 bases and 3 bases, in that order; junction bases with no gene match: 8. The CDR3 is CAWSPGQAINQPQHF. For the CDR3, the DNA is TGTGCCTGGAGCCCTGGACAGGCGATCAATCAGCCCCAGCATTTT.

The genes are TRBV14 and TRBJ1-3; D is unresolved. Trimming stripped 0 bases from V and 0 bases from J, with 12 bases between. The CDR3 sequence is 17 residues long. Germline V gene data show CDR1 as SGHDN and CDR2 as FVKESK. Here the CDR3 reads CASSQDDLISSGNTIYF. The CDR3 DNA reads TGTGCCAGCAGCCAAGACGACCTTATATCCTCTGGAAACACCATATATTTT.

The chain recombines TRBV19 with TRBJ1-1, with D perhaps matching TRBD1 (6 bases). The CDR3 has 14 amino acids. The germline gives CDR1 LNHDA, CDR2 SQIVND (reference sequence). Deletions cut 3 bases from V and 4 bases from J, with 12 bases between. This CDR3 is CASSIGGWSTEAFF. For the CDR3, the DNA is TGTGCCAGTAGTATCGGGGGCTGGTCCACTGAAGCTTTCTTT.

As regards this clonotype: An end of the junction differs from the germline gene, which may be a read error. The V call is TRBV4-1, the J call TRBJ1-4; 10 bases match TRBD1. CDR1 and CDR2 (germline): MGHRA, YSYEKL. This CDR3 has 16 amino acids. DNA of the CDR3: TGTGCCAGCAGCCAAGTGCACAGGACAGGGGGTGAAAAACTGTTTTTT. Amino acid sequence: CASSQVHRTGGEKLFF.

DNA of the CDR3: TGTGCTAGTGGTCCCCAGGGGTTTGCGACGCCCCAGTACTTC. Protein product: CASGPQGFATPQYF. This chain links TRBV12-5 with TRBJ2-5; a possible D gene is TRBD1 (6 bases). V was pared by 5 bases and J by 9 bases, with 19 bases between. This CDR3 has 14 residues. The V gene's germline CDR1 is LGHNT and CDR2 FRNRAP. The complete variable domain, with remaining parts taken from reference TRBV12-5 and TRBJ2-5, reads DARVTQTPRHKVTEMGQEVTMRCQPILGHNTVFWYRQTMMQGLELLAYFRNRAPLDDSGMPKDRFSAEMPDATLATLKIQPSEPRDSAVYFCASGPQGFATPQYFGPGTRLLVL.

This clonotype occurred a few times. This chain uses TRBV5-8 with TRBJ1-4, with 8 bases that match TRBD1. The CDR3 has 16 residues. The germline V gene has CDR1 SGHTS and CDR2 YDEGEE. J was trimmed by 1 base and V by 4 bases; bases with no gene match: 6. CDR3 bases: TGTGCCAGCAGCACAGGACAGGGAGGAACTAATGAAAAACTGTTTTTT. Its protein product is CASSTGQGGTNEKLFF.

The CDR3 is CASSPTGGRTNEKLFF. The CDR3 region has the DNA TGTGCCAGCAGCCCCACAGGGGGAAGGACTAATGAAAAACTGTTTTTT. The chain uses TRBV11-2 and TRBJ1-4; 8 positions match TRBD1. The germline V gene has CDR1 SGHAT and CDR2 FQNNGV. The junction had 7 bases not matched to a gene; V was cut back by 5 bases and J by 2 bases. The CDR3 covers 16 residues.

This clonotype was seen at least ten times. This rearrangement joins TRBV12-3 or TRBV12-4 to TRBJ2-7; 9 bases map to TRBD1. V gave up 6 bases and J gave up 4 bases; unmatched junction bases: 7. This CDR3 is built from 14 residues. The CDR3 is CASRPGQGSYEQYF. The DNA of the CDR3 is TGTGCCAGCAGACCGGGACAGGGATCTTACGAGCAGTACTTC.

This chain joins TRBV4-2 and TRBJ1-2, with D possibly being TRBD1 (6 bases). This CDR3 is 13 amino acids long. Trimming removed 6 bases at V and 6 bases at J, with 14 bases between. Germline CDR1 reads LGHNA; CDR2 reads YNFKEQ. The CDR3: CASRVLGADGYTF. Written as DNA, the CDR3 is TGTGCCAGCAGGGTTCTGGGGGCGGATGGCTACACCTTC.

This clonotype was seen a few times. The chain joins TRBV6-2 or TRBV6-3 to TRBJ1-6; perhaps TRBD1 as D (6 bases). Germline V gene data show CDR1 as MNHEY and CDR2 as SVGEGT. V was shortened by 6 bases and J by 0 bases, with 15 bases between the two germline ends. This CDR3 region has 17 residues. The CDR3 loop is CASSWGAKSSYNSPLHF. DNA for the CDR3: TGTGCCAGCAGCTGGGGGGCTAAAAGCTCCTATAATTCACCCCTCCACTTT.

This clonotype was detected a few times. This chain links TRBV5-6 with TRBJ1-6; D is uncertain. CDR1 and CDR2 from the germline V gene are SGHDT and YYEEEE. The CDR3 sequence is 16 residues long. Trimming removed 3 bases at V and 6 bases at J, with 16 bases between. The CDR3 DNA reads TGTGCCAGCAGCTCGGGATCTTCGGCGGGTAATTCACCCCTCCACTTT. It specifies CASSSGSSAGNSPLHF.

This chain connects TRBV3-1 to TRBJ2-7; D is tentatively TRBD1 or TRBD2 (5 bases each). V was trimmed by 0 bases and J by 6 bases, leaving 12 bases between them. The CDR3 consists of 14 residues. Germline assignment: CDR1 LGHDT and CDR2 YNNKEL (reference sequence). The CDR3 sequence is CASSQDPRDREQYF. CDR3 coding DNA: TGTGCCAGCAGCCAAGATCCCAGGGACCGCGAGCAGTACTTC.

This chain joins TRBV29-1 and TRBJ1-2, with D uncertain. The V gene's germline CDR1 is SQVTM and CDR2 ANQGSEA. The V end was cut by 3 bases, the J end by 7 bases, with 15 bases between. This CDR3 contains 13 residues. As DNA, the CDR3 is TGCAGCGTTGAGGGCGGGTTTTTGGGTGGCTACACCTTC. Translating gives CSVEGGFLGGYTF.

As DNA, the CDR3 is TGCAGCGTTGAAGGGCTAGCGGAGCCCTACGAGCAGTACTTC. Residues: CSVEGLAEPYEQYF. The V gene is TRBV29-1, the J gene TRBJ2-7; 7 bases map to TRBD2. CDR1 is SQVTM, CDR2 ANQGSEA, per germline. The V segment lost 1 base and the J segment 2 bases; nucleotides outside the gene matches: 5. There are 14 residues in the CDR3.